The 29 T cell receptor beta chains reported below all come from one sample, sequenced in a study of PD-1 blockade in classical Hodgkin lymphoma. Some clones are missing from TCRdb's copy, which holds only in-frame ones; the method was immunoSEQ multiplex PCR. The sample has about 36,000 clones; approximately 69% are singletons. With no exception, relapse followed autologous stem cell transplantation in all patients, and brentuximab vedotin exposure varied. Sequencing used peripheral blood mononuclear cells (PBMCs), obtained before the second cycle of nivolumab. The receptors here all came from a human donor with classical Hodgkin lymphoma.

The chain employs TRBV2 and TRBJ2-2; the match to TRBD1 covers 9 bases. Unmatched junction bases numbered 9, after V lost 6 bases and J lost 4 bases. CDR3 length: 16 residues. CDR1 is SNHLY and CDR2 is FYNNEI in the germline V gene. The CDR3, as DNA: TGTGCCAGCAGGAGCCACAGGGGGCGGGCCACCGGGGAGCTGTTTTTT. Its translation: CASRSHRGRATGELFF.

The J gene is TRBJ2-1, the V gene TRBV4-2; possibly TRBD2 for D (6 bases). V lost 0 bases, J lost 0 bases, and 9 bases lay in between. This CDR3 is built from 16 residues. Germline lookup yields CDR1 LGHNA and CDR2 YNFKEQ. The CDR3 DNA follows: TGTGCCAGCAGCCAAGATCGGCGGGGCTCCTACAATGAGCAGTTCTTC. Its translation is CASSQDRRGSYNEQFF.

The chain joins TRBV10-3 to TRBJ2-7; TRBD2 aligns across 7 bases. The V segment lost 6 bases and the J segment 3 bases; nucleotides outside the gene matches: 8. This CDR3 is 14 amino acids long. Looked up from germline, CDR1 is ENHRY and CDR2 is SYGVKD. The CDR3 DNA reads TGTGCCATCAGCCCACTAGCGACTAACTACGAGCAGTACTTC. Translated: CAISPLATNYEQYF.

V gene TRBV18 combines with J gene TRBJ2-5; D is possibly TRBD1 (6 bases). The length of the CDR3 is 16 residues. Looked up from germline, CDR1 is KGHSH and CDR2 is LQKENI. Trimming left V 6 bases short and J 3 bases short, with 20 bases between. The CDR3 region has the DNA TGTGCCAGCTCCCGCACAATCCCGACAGGTGAAGAGACCCAGTACTTC. Translation gives CASSRTIPTGEETQYF.

This clone was found a few times. The V and J genes are TRBV5-1 and TRBJ2-7; 10 nucleotides match TRBD1. The junction had 0 bases not matched to a gene; V was cut back by 0 bases and J by 3 bases. The CDR3 extends over 14 amino acids. Looked up from germline, CDR1 is SGHRS and CDR2 is YFSETQ. The CDR3 nucleotides read TGCGCCAGCAGCTTGGGGACAGGGGGCTACGAGCAGTACTTC. It yields the protein CASSLGTGGYEQYF.

The CDR3: CASSFWGSSYNEQFF. In nucleotides, the CDR3 is TGTGCCAGCAGTTTTTGGGGGAGCTCCTACAATGAGCAGTTCTTC. The J gene is TRBJ2-1, the V gene TRBV27; D is possibly TRBD1 or TRBD2 (5 bases each). This CDR3 contains 15 residues. Germline V gives CDR1 MNHEY, CDR2 SMNVEV (reference sequence). V was shortened by 3 bases and J by 0 bases, with 9 bases between the two germline ends.

Only a few counts were recorded for this clone. The chain uses TRBV5-4 and TRBJ2-1, with TRBD1 identical over 10 bases. Looked up from germline, CDR1 is SGHNT and CDR2 is YYREEE (reference sequence). The CDR3 consists of 14 residues. Trimming took 5 bases from V and 2 from J; bases not matched to a gene: 1. The CDR3 region is CASRGTGAYNEQFF. Here the CDR3 DNA reads TGTGCCAGCAGGGGGACAGGGGCCTACAATGAGCAGTTCTTC.

This chain links TRBV6-4 with TRBJ2-3; 11 bases are shared with TRBD2. Germline trimming cut 7 bases from V and 1 base from J; bases unmatched to any gene: 10. Germline CDR1 MRHNA, CDR2 SNTAGT. This CDR3 contains 17 residues. The CDR3 sequence: CASTRGGLADCTDTQYF. In nucleotides, the CDR3 is TGTGCCAGCACCCGGGGGGGACTAGCGGACTGCACAGATACGCAGTATTTT.

This clone came up a few times. The chain joins TRBV13 to TRBJ2-7; TRBD1 is a possible D gene (5 bases). The CDR3 is made up of 15 amino acids. Germline CDR1 is PRHDT and CDR2 is FYEKMQ (reference sequence). Trimming took 6 bases from V and 3 from J, leaving 18 bases between them. As DNA, the CDR3 is TGTGCCAGCAGTTCTGACAGAGGAGTTCTCTACGAGCAGTACTTC. Translated: CASSSDRGVLYEQYF.

In its sample, this clone was seen a few times. The V and J genes are TRBV19 and TRBJ2-1, with 9 nucleotides matching TRBD1. The CDR3 runs to 14 residues. Per germline, CDR1 LNHDA and CDR2 SQIVND (reference sequence). Unmatched junction bases numbered 6, after V lost 6 bases and J lost 6 bases. The CDR3 bases are TGTGCCAGTAGACAGGGGGCTGAGGGCAATGAGCAGTTCTTC. It codes for CASRQGAEGNEQFF.

As to this clone: Sequence at one end of the junction differs from germline and may be a read error. V and J are TRBV20-1 and TRBJ1-1; TRBD1 might be the D (5 bases). CDR1 is DFQATT and CDR2 is SNEGSKA in the germline V gene (reference sequence). This CDR3 is built from 11 residues. CDR3 nucleotides: TGCAGTGCTAGAGAGGGTTCCCAGGGTGAGTTT. Its protein product is CSAREGSQGEF.

This clone is medium-sized. The chain recombines TRBV4-1 with TRBJ1-1, with no clear D. CDR3 size: 16 residues. The ends were cut back, 0 bases at V and 4 bases at J, with 15 bases in the middle. Per the germline V gene, CDR1 is MGHRA and CDR2 is YSYEKL. CDR3 nucleotide sequence: TGCGCCAGCAGCCAAGATGCCAGAACGTGGGTCACTGAAGCTTTCTTT. Encoded protein: CASSQDARTWVTEAFF.

The table lists this clone with a few counts. The V and J genes are TRBV4-1 and TRBJ1-1; 7 bases line up with TRBD1. The germline CDR1 and CDR2 sequences are MGHRA and YSYEKL. Trimming at V came to 4 bases and at J to 1 base, leaving 6 bases not matched to a gene. The CDR3 runs 15 residues. CDR3 loop: CASSPPGQTNTEAFF. The CDR3 DNA reads as TGCGCCAGCAGCCCTCCGGGACAGACGAACACTGAAGCTTTCTTT.

V is TRBV7-6 and J is TRBJ2-6; D tentatively reads TRBD1 or TRBD2 (6 bases each). CDR1 SGHVS and CDR2 FNYEAQ come from the germline V gene. The V end was cut by 4 bases, the J end by 3 bases, with 25 bases between. The CDR3 is made up of 20 amino acids. The CDR3 is CASSSRIKRVQGGGANVLTF. In DNA form, the CDR3 reads TGTGCCAGCAGCTCCCGAATTAAAAGAGTACAGGGAGGTGGGGCCAACGTCCTGACTTTC.

This clone was found a few times. The chain uses TRBV19 and TRBJ2-2; 12 bases agree with TRBD1. CDR1 LNHDA and CDR2 SQIVND come from the germline V gene (reference sequence). The CDR3 spans 14 residues. V gave up 11 bases and J gave up 8 bases; unmatched junction bases: 9. The CDR3 is CAARDRGRAGELFF. For the CDR3, the DNA is TGTGCCGCTAGGGACAGGGGGCGCGCGGGGGAGCTGTTTTTT.

The chain combines TRBV4-2 with TRBJ2-7; 7 bases match TRBD2. The CDR3 spans 15 residues. The germline gives CDR1 LGHNA, CDR2 YNFKEQ. V shed 0 bases and J 3 bases; nucleotides not matched to a gene: 5. The CDR3 DNA reads as TGTGCCAGCAGCCAAGATACTAGCGTACACTACGAGCAGTACTTC. Residues: CASSQDTSVHYEQYF.

The chain is built from TRBV10-1 and TRBJ1-2; D is unclear. Germline V gene lookup returns CDR1 WNHNN and CDR2 SYGVQD (reference sequence). The CDR3 runs to 16 residues. V was shortened by 5 bases and J by 4 bases, with 20 bases between the two germline ends. This CDR3 reads CASSTQLDRETYGYTF. DNA for the CDR3: TGCGCCAGCAGTACTCAGCTAGATCGCGAGACCTATGGCTACACCTTC.

The chain is built from TRBV10-3 and TRBJ2-1, with TRBD2 identical over 7 bases. The CDR3 runs 14 residues. The germline CDR1 and CDR2 sequences are ENHRY and SYGVKD. The V gene end was trimmed by 4 bases and the J gene end by 4 bases; junction bases not matched to a gene: 4. Here the CDR3 reads CAISGGGKYNEQFF. The DNA of the CDR3 is TGTGCCATCAGTGGGGGGGGAAAATACAATGAGCAGTTCTTC.

There are a few counts of this clone. The chain joins TRBV5-1 to TRBJ2-5; TRBD1 or TRBD2 may be the D gene (5 bases each). Germline lookup yields CDR1 SGHRS and CDR2 YFSETQ. V dropped 4 bases and J dropped 4 bases, with 17 bases sitting between them. The length of the CDR3 is 15 residues. CDR3 nucleotides: TGCGCCAGCAGCCCCGGGACCCCCGGGGTAGAGACCCAGTACTTC. Amino acids: CASSPGTPGVETQYF.

The rearrangement joins TRBV5-8 to TRBJ2-3; TRBD2 aligns across 8 bases. The CDR3 length is 16 residues. From germline, CDR1 is SGHTS and CDR2 YDEGEE. Losses at the gene ends were 2 bases for V and 3 bases for J; bases not matched to a gene: 8. The CDR3 here is CASSFRRGAGTDTQYF. CDR3 nucleotides: TGTGCCAGCAGCTTTCGGCGGGGGGCAGGTACAGATACGCAGTATTTT.

The chain recombines TRBV5-1 with TRBJ1-2, with D possibly matching TRBD1 (6 bases). There are 17 residues in the CDR3. The germline CDR1 and CDR2 sequences are SGHRS and YFSETQ. V lost 4 bases and J 1 base, leaving 20 bases between the germline ends. CDR3 region: CASSLRGGPRLNYGYTF. CDR3 DNA sequence: TGCGCCAGCAGCCTGAGGGGGGGCCCCCGACTTAACTATGGCTACACCTTC.

This chain's CDR3 is CASSLTSGVVYEQYF. CDR3 in DNA: TGTGCCAGCAGCTTAACGTCGGGGGTGGTCTACGAGCAGTACTTC. The chain combines TRBV7-6 with TRBJ2-7, with D perhaps TRBD2 (6 bases). CDR3 length: 15 residues. Germline V lookup: CDR1 SGHVS, CDR2 FNYEAQ. Trimming removed 2 bases from V and 3 bases from J, with 14 bases in between.

The V and J genes are TRBV10-3 and TRBJ2-7, with TRBD1 matching over 9 bases. The V gene end was trimmed by 10 bases and the J gene end by 5 bases; junction bases not matched to a gene: 6. The germline V gene encodes CDR1 ENHRY and CDR2 SYGVKD. The CDR3 is 12 amino acids. The CDR3 coding sequence is TGTGCCACCGGCGGGACAGGGAACGAGCAGTACTTC. Translating it yields CATGGTGNEQYF.

The J gene is TRBJ2-1, the V gene TRBV18; D not certain. Germline assignment: CDR1 KGHSH and CDR2 LQKENI. The CDR3 has 12 residues. Trimming shortened V by 2 bases and J by 1 base, and 0 bases separated the two germline ends. CDR3 sequence: CASSPSYNEQFF. DNA of the CDR3: TGTGCCAGCTCACCATCCTACAATGAGCAGTTCTTC.

The chain recombines TRBV20-1 with TRBJ1-1; D gene unclear. The CDR3 covers 11 residues. Germline CDR1 DFQATT, CDR2 SNEGSKA (reference sequence). V gave up 1 base and J gave up 6 bases, with 6 bases separating them. CDR3 loop: CSARGLAEAFF. CDR3 coding DNA: TGCAGTGCTAGAGGATTGGCTGAAGCTTTCTTT.

Concerning this clone: The same CDR3 is also encoded by other DNA sequences in this sample. The chain has TRBV5-6 and TRBJ1-5, with TRBD1 matching over 9 bases. Germline CDR1 is SGHDT and CDR2 is YYEEEE. V lost 2 bases and J lost 5; bases outside the gene matches: 2. The CDR3 runs to 14 residues. CDR3 coding DNA: TGTGCCAGCAGCTTCCGGGACAGGGATCAGCCCCAGCATTTT. It yields the protein CASSFRDRDQPQHF.

V gene TRBV7-6 combines with J gene TRBJ2-3, with D possibly being TRBD1 (5 bases). Deletions cut 5 bases from V and 2 bases from J, with 17 bases between. CDR1 SGHVS and CDR2 FNYEAQ come from the germline V gene. This CDR3 spans 16 amino acids. This chain's CDR3 is CASSRTGHLPTDTQYF. CDR3 bases: TGTGCCAGCAGCCGTACTGGACACCTACCCACAGATACGCAGTATTTT.

The chain is built from TRBV19 and TRBJ1-1, with 7 positions matching TRBD1. The CDR3 has 12 amino acids. The J segment lost 3 bases and the V segment lost 6 bases, leaving 1 base of the junction unmatched. Per germline, CDR1 LNHDA and CDR2 SQIVND (reference sequence). As DNA, the CDR3 is TGTGCCAGTAGACAGGGGTACACTGAAGCTTTCTTT. Translating it yields CASRQGYTEAFF.

The chain has TRBV5-6 and TRBJ1-6, with D perhaps matching TRBD1 (6 bases). Trimming stripped 0 bases from V and 2 bases from J, with 12 bases between. This CDR3 spans 17 amino acids. Germline loops: CDR1 SGHDT, CDR2 YYEEEE. The CDR3 DNA sequence: TGTGCCAGCAGCTTGGTTAGGGGGGCGGCCTATAATTCACCCCTCCACTTT. Residues: CASSLVRGAAYNSPLHF.